The clone carrying this TCR beta chain has a count of ten or more. The CDR3 extends over 19 amino acids. Per germline, CDR1 LGHNA and CDR2 YSLEER. Trimming took 3 bases from V and 6 from J, leaving 29 bases between them. TCRdb used MiXCR to reprocess the PCR reads, holding one entry per CDR3 protein. The sample holds about 320,000 distinct CDR3 sequences; around 21% are singletons and the top ten take 0.75% to 0.85%. This entry is derived from a study of molecular identifiers for immune sequencing clone quantification. The clonotype was recovered from a human donor in good health. Some libraries in this study had Jurkat cell RNA spiked in. Material: naive CD8+ T cells from blood, with Jurkat cell RNA spiked in. Subset here: FACS-sorted CD8+CD4-CCR7+CD45RA+ naive T cells. V and J are TRBV4-3 and TRBJ1-1; D is unclear. The CDR3 sequence is CASSHRVSGGLAAAAEAFF. CDR3 sequence (DNA): TGCGCCAGCAGCCACCGAGTGTCGGGAGGGTTGGCGGCAGCTGCTGAAGCTTTCTTT.